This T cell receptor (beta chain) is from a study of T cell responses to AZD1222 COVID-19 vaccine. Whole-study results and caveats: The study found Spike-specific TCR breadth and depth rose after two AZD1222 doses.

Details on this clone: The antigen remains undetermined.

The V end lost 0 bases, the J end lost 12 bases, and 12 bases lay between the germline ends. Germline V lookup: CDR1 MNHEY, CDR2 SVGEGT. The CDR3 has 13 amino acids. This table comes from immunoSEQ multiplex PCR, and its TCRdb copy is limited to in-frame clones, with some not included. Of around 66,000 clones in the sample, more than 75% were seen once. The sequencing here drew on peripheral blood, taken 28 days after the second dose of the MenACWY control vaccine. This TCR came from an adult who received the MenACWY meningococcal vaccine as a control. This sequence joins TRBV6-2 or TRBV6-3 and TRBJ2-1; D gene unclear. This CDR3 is CASSYSTRKMQFF. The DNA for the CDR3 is TGTGCCAGCAGTTACTCGACGAGGAAGATGCAGTTCTTC.